This TCR beta chain was obtained from a study of control samples from healthy donors and cancer patients. The method was immunoSEQ multiplex PCR; TCRdb's version includes in-frame clones alone and lacks a portion of them. The sample carries around 71,000 clones, approximately 87% recorded once. CDR3 size: 14 residues. Per germline, CDR1 LGHDT and CDR2 YNNKEL (reference sequence). Trimming removed 4 bases from V and 4 bases from J, with 11 bases in between. The material sequenced was PBMCs. The receptor's source is a woman aged 45 to 65 with head and neck cancer. The V call is TRBV3-1 (or the pseudogene TRBV3-2), the J call TRBJ1-3; the D is unclear. Here the CDR3 reads CASSRLETGNTIYF. CDR3 coding DNA: TGTGCCAGCAGCCGCCTCGAGACGGGAAACACCATATATTTT.